This entry lists 8 T cell receptor beta chains sequenced from one sample in a study of blood T cells in healthy people across ages. PCR was performed a second time for roughly 7 to 11 cycles using a sample-barcoded 5' primer and a J-beta primer mix. MiXCR, applied by TCRdb to the 5' RACE reads, yields one record per CDR3 protein. The table records more than 700,000 distinct CDR3 sequences, less than 70% of them present only once. The sequenced sample was blood. These receptors all come from a man older than 75 in good health.

V usage is TRBV9 and J usage is TRBJ2-3; 7 nucleotides match TRBD1. CDR1 and CDR2 from the germline V gene are SGDLS and YYNGEE. The CDR3 totals 15 residues. J was trimmed by 3 bases and V by 3 bases; bases with no gene match: 7. The CDR3 loop is CASSGRQGYTDTQYF. The CDR3 region has the DNA TGTGCCAGCAGCGGAAGACAGGGTTATACAGATACGCAGTATTTT.

Comment on this clonotype: The junction departs from germline at one end; a sequencing error may be responsible. The chain links TRBV7-9 to TRBJ2-7; D possibly matches TRBD1 or TRBD2 (6 bases each). CDR3 size: 15 residues. CDR1 is SEHNR and CDR2 is FQNEAQ in the germline V gene (reference sequence). The CDR3 DNA follows: TGTGCCAGCAGCTTAGGCCCCAGGGGAGGTTACGAGCGGTACTTC. Its translation is CASSLGPRGGYERYF.

The chain uses TRBV28 and TRBJ1-6; D may be TRBD1 (5 bases). CDR3 length equals 13 residues. Per germline, CDR1 MDHEN and CDR2 SYDVKM. V shed 3 bases and J shed 6 bases, with 6 bases lying between them. CDR3 loop: CASSFRVNSPLHF. The DNA for the CDR3 is TGTGCCAGCAGTTTCAGGGTTAATTCACCCCTCCACTTT.

This chain uses TRBV4-2 with TRBJ2-5; 12 nucleotides agree with TRBD2. This CDR3 has 16 amino acids. Germline trimming cut 0 bases from V and 4 bases from J; bases unmatched to any gene: 3. The V gene's germline CDR1 is LGHNA and CDR2 YNFKEQ. The CDR3 DNA reads TGTGCCAGCAGCCAAGAGGCTAGCGGGAGGGGAGAGACCCAGTACTTC. It encodes CASSQEASGRGETQYF.

The table lists this clonotype with a few counts. The chain recombines TRBV6-6 with TRBJ2-7; D may correspond to TRBD1 or TRBD2 (5 bases each). The CDR3 has 13 residues. The germline gives CDR1 MNHNY, CDR2 SVGAGI (reference sequence). Trimming pared 7 bases from V and 3 bases from J, leaving 13 bases between. CDR3 nucleotides: TGTGCCAGCAAAAAGGGACCCAACTACGAGCAGTACTTC. Its protein is CASKKGPNYEQYF.

This chain's CDR3 is CAISDEGSWPQHF. As DNA, the CDR3 is TGTGCCATCAGTGACGAAGGGTCGTGGCCCCAGCATTTT. The chain has TRBV10-3 and TRBJ1-5; D gene ambiguous. The ends were cut back, 3 bases at V and 9 bases at J, with 12 bases in the middle. The CDR3 is made up of 13 amino acids. From germline, CDR1 is ENHRY and CDR2 SYGVKD.

The CDR3 bases are TGTGCCAGCAGCTCGGGACAGGGAGGGAGAAGGAATTCACCCCTCCACTTT. This translates into CASSSGQGGRRNSPLHF. The chain links TRBV7-9 to TRBJ1-6; the match to TRBD1 covers 9 bases. V trimming: 4 bases; J trimming: 7 bases; junction bases outside the gene matches: 11. Germline V gene lookup returns CDR1 SEHNR and CDR2 FQNEAQ (reference sequence). The CDR3 consists of 17 residues.

In nucleotides, the CDR3 is TGTGCCAGCACCCCGGGGGGGCATGAGCAGTTCTTC. Encoded protein: CASTPGGHEQFF. The J gene is TRBJ2-1, the V gene TRBV6-6; TRBD2 aligns across 8 bases. This CDR3 has 12 residues. The V gene's germline CDR1 is MNHNY and CDR2 SVGAGI (reference sequence). V shed 7 bases and J 8 bases; nucleotides not matched to a gene: 4.